Listed here are 26 T cell receptor beta chains from one sample, sequenced in a study of T-cell memory formation after mild COVID-19. TCRdb analysed the 5' RACE reads with MiXCR anew, one entry per CDR3 protein. The sample contains around 420,000 distinct CDR3 sequences, approximately 24% of which appear only once. Sequenced material: PBMCs or a T cell subset sorted from them (not recorded which). These receptors all come from an adult woman who had mild COVID-19 (a few samples of this study predate the infection). Cell type and time point are not known.

The rearrangement links TRBV29-1 to TRBJ1-1; no clear D. Trimming removed 6 bases at V and 1 base at J, with 12 bases between. Germline CDR1 reads SQVTM; CDR2 reads ANQGSEA. This CDR3 is built from 13 residues. CDR3: CSVAGNRNTEAFF. The CDR3 DNA reads as TGCAGCGTAGCCGGCAACAGGAACACTGAAGCTTTCTTT.

This clonotype occurred a few times. The CDR3 DNA sequence: TGTGCCAGCAGCTTAGCTTGGAAGGGAATAGAGACCCAGTACTTC. It codes for CASSLAWKGIETQYF. The chain is built from TRBV7-9 and TRBJ2-5; D not resolved. This CDR3 spans 15 amino acids. CDR1 and CDR2 from the germline V gene are SEHNR and FQNEAQ (reference sequence). The V gene lost 0 bases and the J gene lost 4 bases, with 12 bases spanning the gap.

This clonotype was picked up a small number of times. V and J are TRBV6-5 and TRBJ1-4; 9 nucleotides agree with TRBD1. Germline values: CDR1 MNHEY, CDR2 SVGAGI. With 4 bases clipped from V and 7 bases from J, the junction kept 7 bases outside the gene matches. The CDR3 covers 15 residues. The CDR3 DNA reads TGTGCCAGCAGTTTCGGGACAGGGCGGGCTGAAAAACTGTTTTTT. Amino acid sequence: CASSFGTGRAEKLFF.

This chain links TRBV14 with TRBJ2-1; no clear D gene. The V gene's germline CDR1 is SGHDN and CDR2 FVKESK. The V end was cut by 4 bases, the J end by 0 bases, with 10 bases between. The CDR3 runs 15 residues. The CDR3 is CASSPGASSYNEQFF. CDR3 DNA: TGTGCCAGCAGCCCCGGAGCGAGCTCCTACAATGAGCAGTTCTTC.

The count of this clonotype is one. V and J are TRBV4-1 and TRBJ1-6; possible D gene TRBD1, 6 bases. This CDR3 contains 15 residues. V was clipped by 6 bases and J by 6 bases, with 15 bases between them. Germline V gene lookup returns CDR1 MGHRA and CDR2 YSYEKL. The CDR3 region is CASSNGGTSNSPLHF. CDR3 nucleotides: TGCGCCAGCAGTAACGGGGGGACAAGTAATTCACCCCTCCACTTT.

This clonotype turned up a few times. This chain connects TRBV7-2 to TRBJ1-2; TRBD1 matches at 8 bases. CDR1 is SGHTA and CDR2 is FQGNSA in the germline V gene. The CDR3 is made up of 16 amino acids. With 1 base clipped from V and 3 bases from J, the junction kept 7 bases outside the gene matches. CDR3 region: CASSLDLAGGYYGYTF. The CDR3 DNA sequence: TGTGCCAGCAGCTTAGACCTAGCAGGGGGCTACTATGGCTACACCTTC.

This clonotype was observed a few times. V gene TRBV20-1 combines with J gene TRBJ2-1; 10 nucleotides match TRBD1. V lost 3 bases to trimming and J lost 0 bases; unmatched junction nucleotides: 20. CDR3 length: 21 residues. From germline, CDR1 is DFQATT and CDR2 SNEGSKA (reference sequence). The CDR3 DNA is TGCAGTGCTAGGAAGTTGATACCGGGACAGGGGACATCGAGCTCCTACAATGAGCAGTTCTTC. This encodes CSARKLIPGQGTSSSYNEQFF.

The chain uses TRBV18 and TRBJ2-4, with 7 bases that match TRBD1. V shed 6 bases and J 1 base; nucleotides not matched to a gene: 3. The CDR3 covers 14 residues. Germline V gene lookup returns CDR1 KGHSH and CDR2 LQKENI. CDR3 residues: CASSPDRAKNIQYF. The DNA of the CDR3 is TGTGCCAGCTCGCCGGACAGGGCCAAAAACATTCAGTACTTC.

The CDR3 nucleotides read TGTGCCAGCAGCTTAGACAGCCCATCTTATGGCTACACCTTC. Translated: CASSLDSPSYGYTF. The chain uses TRBV7-2 and TRBJ1-2; no reliable D call. Deletions cut 1 base from V and 5 bases from J, with 11 bases between. Germline V CDR1 and CDR2: SGHTA, FQGNSA. The CDR3 is 14 residues long.

V gene TRBV11-2 combines with J gene TRBJ2-6, with D perhaps matching TRBD2 (7 bases). The length of the CDR3 is 17 residues. The ends were cut back, 5 bases at V and 0 bases at J, with 14 bases in the middle. The germline V gene has CDR1 SGHAT and CDR2 FQNNGV. The CDR3 protein is CASSPYGGASGANVLTF. Here the CDR3 DNA reads TGTGCCAGCAGCCCCTATGGGGGGGCCTCTGGGGCCAACGTCCTGACTTTC.

The chain carries TRBV20-1 and TRBJ2-7, with D perhaps TRBD2 (6 bases). The CDR3 runs 12 residues. Germline assignment: CDR1 DFQATT and CDR2 SNEGSKA (reference sequence). V lost 5 bases to trimming and J lost 3 bases, with 11 bases between them. The CDR3 spells CSAWDSNYEQYF. CDR3 nucleotides: TGCAGTGCTTGGGACTCCAACTACGAGCAGTACTTC.

This clonotype was recorded a few times. The CDR3 protein is CAISARGGSGTDTQYF. In nucleotides, the CDR3 is TGTGCCATCAGTGCCCGGGGCGGGTCGGGCACAGATACGCAGTATTTT. The V gene is TRBV10-3, the J gene TRBJ2-3; D may match TRBD1 or TRBD2 (5 bases each). There are 16 residues in the CDR3. Germline V lookup: CDR1 ENHRY, CDR2 SYGVKD. V was shortened by 4 bases and J by 1 base, with 15 bases between the two germline ends.

The V call is TRBV7-2, the J call TRBJ1-5, with a possible D match to TRBD1 (6 bases). Per the germline V gene, CDR1 is SGHTA and CDR2 is FQGNSA. The CDR3 has 14 amino acids. Trimming took off 5 bases at V and 6 bases at J, with 14 bases between the two ends. The CDR3 nucleotides read TGTGCCAGCAGCCCAGCCAGGGGAGGTCAGCCCCAGCATTTT. This encodes CASSPARGGQPQHF.

This chain uses TRBV29-1 with TRBJ1-1; perhaps TRBD1 as D (5 bases). The germline V gene encodes CDR1 SQVTM and CDR2 ANQGSEA. This CDR3 is built from 10 residues. V was trimmed by 7 bases and J by 11 bases, leaving 14 bases between them. The CDR3 DNA sequence: TGCAGCGGCGGGTCCCAGGGCGCTTTCTTT. It translates to CSGGSQGAFF.

V gene TRBV20-1 combines with J gene TRBJ1-5; no clear D gene. The CDR3 spans 15 residues. With 0 bases removed from V and 3 bases from J, the gap between germline ends came to 12 bases. The germline V gene encodes CDR1 DFQATT and CDR2 SNEGSKA (reference sequence). The CDR3 reads CSARDWGSTNQPQHF. In DNA form, the CDR3 reads TGCAGTGCTAGAGATTGGGGTTCTACCAATCAGCCCCAGCATTTT.

This clonotype was seen many times. The V and J genes are TRBV12-3 or TRBV12-4 and TRBJ1-6, with 10 bases that match TRBD1. The V and J ends lost 5 bases and 11 bases, in that order; junction bases with no gene match: 6. CDR3 length: 14 amino acids. CDR3 sequence: CASSTGTGATPLHF. The CDR3 coding sequence is TGTGCCAGCAGTACCGGGACAGGGGCGACACCCCTCCACTTT.

The chain uses TRBV12-3 or TRBV12-4 and TRBJ1-1; D may be TRBD1 (5 bases). Deletions cut 5 bases from V and 0 bases from J, with 19 bases between. The CDR3 contains 17 residues. The CDR3 nucleotides read TGTGCCAGCAGTCCTCGTCAGGGCAAGAATATGAACACTGAAGCTTTCTTT. Encoded protein: CASSPRQGKNMNTEAFF.

V is TRBV11-3 and J is TRBJ1-1, with D hard to call. Germline V gives CDR1 SGHNT, CDR2 YENEEA. The germline V and J ends were trimmed by 4 bases and 10 bases, with 10 bases remaining between them. The CDR3 has 11 amino acids. The CDR3 nucleotides are TGTGCCAGCAGCTCCACCCGGCGAGCTTTCTTT. As protein: CASSSTRRAFF. The complete variable domain, with remaining parts taken from reference TRBV11-3 and TRBJ1-1, reads EAGVVQSPRYKIIEKKQPVAFWCNPISGHNTLYWYLQNLGQGPELLIRYENEEAVDDSQLPKDRFSAERLKGVDSTLKIQPAELGDSAVYLCASSSTRRAFFGQGTRLTVV.

The chain joins TRBV7-9 to TRBJ2-7; possibly TRBD1 or TRBD2 for D (5 bases each). Germline CDR1 reads SEHNR; CDR2 reads FQNEAQ (reference sequence). V lost 0 bases, J lost 6 bases, and 6 bases lay in between. The CDR3 totals 12 residues. CDR3 region: CASSLAGAEQYF. As DNA, the CDR3 is TGTGCCAGCAGCTTAGCCGGGGCCGAGCAGTACTTC.

The J gene is TRBJ2-1, the V gene TRBV6-1; TRBD2 matches 7 bases. This CDR3 contains 17 residues. Germline V CDR1 and CDR2: MNHNS, SASEGT. With 1 base clipped from V and 7 bases from J, the junction kept 13 bases outside the gene matches. CDR3 sequence (DNA): TGTGCCAGCAGTGAAGGCGCGGGGGACCTCAGCAGGAATGAGCAGTTCTTC. Protein sequence: CASSEGAGDLSRNEQFF.

This clonotype occurred a few times. The chain uses TRBV7-2 and TRBJ1-2; 7 bases are a match to TRBD1. CDR3 size: 13 residues. The trim removed 5 bases at V and 6 bases at J, leaving 6 bases unmatched. Germline V gene sequence: CDR1 SGHTA, CDR2 FQGNSA. Written as DNA, the CDR3 is TGTGCCAGCAGCACCTCGACAGGGAATGGCTACACCTTC. Translated, it gives CASSTSTGNGYTF. Full variable domain (missing parts from reference TRBV7-2 and TRBJ1-2): GAGVSQSPSNKVTEKGKDVELRCDPISGHTALYWYRQSLGQGLEFLIYFQGNSAPDKSGLPSDRFSAERTGGSVSTLTIQRTQQEDSAVYLCASSTSTGNGYTFGSGTRLTVV.

This clonotype was detected only a few times. The chain couples TRBV12-3 or TRBV12-4 to TRBJ1-2; D unresolved. The V gene lost 5 bases and the J gene lost 3 bases, with 10 bases spanning the gap. The CDR3 consists of 13 residues. The CDR3 DNA sequence: TGTGCCAGCAGTCTTACATCACACTATGGCTACACCTTC. This codes for CASSLTSHYGYTF.

The chain combines TRBV5-4 with TRBJ2-3, with 9 nucleotides matching TRBD2. CDR3 size: 14 residues. The germline CDR1 and CDR2 sequences are SGHNT and YYREEE (reference sequence). J was trimmed by 1 base and V by 3 bases; bases with no gene match: 0. CDR3 in amino acids: CASSWTSGTDTQYF. The CDR3 nucleotides read TGTGCCAGCAGCTGGACTAGCGGCACAGATACGCAGTATTTT.

This chain links TRBV7-9 with TRBJ2-1; the D is unclear. Trimming took 5 bases from V and 7 from J, leaving 15 bases between them. This CDR3 has 14 residues. Germline loops: CDR1 SEHNR, CDR2 FQNEAQ (reference sequence). CDR3 bases: TGTGCCAGCAGCCCATCGTATGGGATGAATGAGCAGTTCTTC. Residues: CASSPSYGMNEQFF. The variable domain in full, with the rest retrieved from reference TRBV7-9 and TRBJ2-1, is DTGVSQNPRHKITKRGQNVTFRCDPISEHNRLYWYRQTLGQGPEFLTYFQNEAQLEKSRLLSDRFSAERPKGSFSTLEIQRTEQGDSAMYLCASSPSYGMNEQFFGPGTRLTVL.

The chain couples TRBV18 to TRBJ2-5; 8 bases are a match to TRBD1. After removal of 3 bases from V and 5 bases from J, the junction contained 5 bases not matched to a gene. The CDR3 is 14 residues long. The germline V gene encodes CDR1 KGHSH and CDR2 LQKENI. CDR3: CASSPRDRSETQYF. Written as DNA, the CDR3 is TGTGCCAGCTCACCCCGGGACAGGTCGGAGACCCAGTACTTC.

V gene TRBV4-1 combines with J gene TRBJ2-7, with D possibly being TRBD1 or TRBD2 (5 bases each). This CDR3 spans 14 amino acids. Trimming cost V 3 bases and J 3 bases, with 12 bases left between them. Germline CDR1 and CDR2: MGHRA and YSYEKL. CDR3 sequence: CASSQGVGGYEQYF. As DNA, the CDR3 is TGCGCCAGCAGCCAGGGGGTTGGGGGCTACGAGCAGTACTTC.